In its sample, the clone carrying this T cell receptor beta chain was seen once. The antigen remains undetermined. This record belongs to a study of cytomegalovirus exposure and HLA in healthy donors. Study outcomes and limitations: An apparent linkage of common viral pathogens to several of the most significant clusters emerged in a later analysis. There were under 200 TCR beta chains listed as cytomegalovirus-associated. In a later analysis, an Asian-associated ancestry cluster reportedly showed fewer N-insertions than the 666-donor mean.

Primers for the PCR totalled 60 Vbeta and 13 Jbeta. In the authors' workflow: In a later analysis, of some 80 million unique beta chains, about 11 million appeared in at least two donors. Produced via immunoSEQ multiplex PCR; TCRdb's table is partial and in-frame only. That table is the source of V, J and clone size, and D and trimming were worked out from the DNA. The sample contains fewer than 60,000 clones, roughly 77% of which appear only once. Trimming took off 3 bases at V and 7 bases at J, with 12 bases between the two ends. Germline loops: CDR1 LNHNV, CDR2 YYDKDF (reference sequence). The CDR3 consists of 14 residues.

The chain is built from TRBV15 and TRBJ1-4, with a weak D call TRBD1 (5 bases). Source material: PBMCs. The sequence derives from a woman aged 40 to 50 in good health and CMV-seropositive. The CDR3 is CATSSAQGGEKLFF. The DNA of the CDR3 is TGTGCCACCAGCAGCGCCCAGGGAGGTGAAAAACTGTTTTTT. Full variable domain (rest looked up from reference TRBV15 and TRBJ1-4): DAMVIQNPRYQVTQFGKPVTLSCSQTLNHNVMYWYQQKSSQAPKLLFHYYDKDFNNEADTPDNFQSRRPNTSFCFLDIRSPGLGDTAMYLCATSSAQGGEKLFFGSGTQLSVL.